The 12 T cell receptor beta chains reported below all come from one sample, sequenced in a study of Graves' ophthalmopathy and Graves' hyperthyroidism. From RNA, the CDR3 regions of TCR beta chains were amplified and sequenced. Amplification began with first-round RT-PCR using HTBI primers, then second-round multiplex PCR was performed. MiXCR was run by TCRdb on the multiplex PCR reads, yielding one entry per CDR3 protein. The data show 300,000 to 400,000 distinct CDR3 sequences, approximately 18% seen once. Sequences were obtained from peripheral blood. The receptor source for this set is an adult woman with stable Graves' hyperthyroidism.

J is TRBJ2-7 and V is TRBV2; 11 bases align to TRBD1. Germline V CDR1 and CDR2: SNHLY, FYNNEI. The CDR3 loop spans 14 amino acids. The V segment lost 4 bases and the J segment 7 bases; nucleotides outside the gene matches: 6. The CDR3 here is CASSGTGGAEEQYF. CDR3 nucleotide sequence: TGTGCCAGCAGTGGGACAGGGGGCGCGGAAGAGCAGTACTTC.

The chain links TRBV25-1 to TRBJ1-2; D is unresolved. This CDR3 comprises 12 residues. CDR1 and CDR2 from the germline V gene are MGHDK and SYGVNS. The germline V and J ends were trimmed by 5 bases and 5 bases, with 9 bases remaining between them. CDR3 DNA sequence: TGTGCCAGCAGTTACGGGAGGTATGGCTACACCTTC. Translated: CASSYGRYGYTF.

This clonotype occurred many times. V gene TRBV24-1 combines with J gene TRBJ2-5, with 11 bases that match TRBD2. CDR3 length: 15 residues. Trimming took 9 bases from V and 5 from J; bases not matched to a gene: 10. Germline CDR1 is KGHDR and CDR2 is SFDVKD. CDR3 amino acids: CATGTASGRRETQYF. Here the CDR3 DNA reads TGTGCCACCGGAACGGCTAGCGGGAGGCGGGAGACCCAGTACTTC.

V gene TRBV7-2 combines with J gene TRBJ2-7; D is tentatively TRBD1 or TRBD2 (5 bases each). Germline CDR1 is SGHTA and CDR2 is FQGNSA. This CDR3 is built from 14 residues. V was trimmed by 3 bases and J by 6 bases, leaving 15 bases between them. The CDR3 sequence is CASSLGRLNSEQYF. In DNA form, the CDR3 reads TGTGCCAGCAGCTTGGGACGACTCAATTCCGAGCAGTACTTC. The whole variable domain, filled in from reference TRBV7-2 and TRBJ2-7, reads GAGVSQSPSNKVTEKGKDVELRCDPISGHTALYWYRQSLGQGLEFLIYFQGNSAPDKSGLPSDRFSAERTGGSVSTLTIQRTQQEDSAVYLCASSLGRLNSEQYFGPGTRLTVT.

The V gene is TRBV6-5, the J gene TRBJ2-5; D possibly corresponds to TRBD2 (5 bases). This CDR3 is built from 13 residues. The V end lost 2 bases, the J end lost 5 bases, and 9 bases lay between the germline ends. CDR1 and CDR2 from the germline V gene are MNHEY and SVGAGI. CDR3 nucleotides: TGTGCCAGCAGTTACCCGGGATTGGAGACCCAGTACTTC. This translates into CASSYPGLETQYF.

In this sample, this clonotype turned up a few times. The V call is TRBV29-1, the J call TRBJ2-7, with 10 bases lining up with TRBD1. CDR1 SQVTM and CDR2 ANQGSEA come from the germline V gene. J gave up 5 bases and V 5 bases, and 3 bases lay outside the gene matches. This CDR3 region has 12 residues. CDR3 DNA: TGCAGCGTTCGACAGGGGGCCCACGAGCAGTACTTC. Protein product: CSVRQGAHEQYF.

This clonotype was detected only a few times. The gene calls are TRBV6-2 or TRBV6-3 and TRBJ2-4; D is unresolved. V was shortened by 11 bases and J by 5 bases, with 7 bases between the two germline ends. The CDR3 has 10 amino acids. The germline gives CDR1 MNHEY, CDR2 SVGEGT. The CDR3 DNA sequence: TGTGCCTGTGGTCAAAACATTCAGTACTTC. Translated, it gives CACGQNIQYF.

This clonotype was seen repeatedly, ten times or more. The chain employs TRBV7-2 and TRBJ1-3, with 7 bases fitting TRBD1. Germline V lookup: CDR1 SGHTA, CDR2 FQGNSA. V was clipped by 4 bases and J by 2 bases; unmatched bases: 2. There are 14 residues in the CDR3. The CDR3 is CASSSTGPGNTIYF. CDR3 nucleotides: TGTGCCAGCAGCTCGACAGGGCCTGGAAACACCATATATTTT.

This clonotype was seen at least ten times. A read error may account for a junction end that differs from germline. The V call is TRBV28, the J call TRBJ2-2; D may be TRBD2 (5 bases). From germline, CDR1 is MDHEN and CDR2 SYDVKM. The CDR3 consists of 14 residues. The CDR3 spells CASRALESTGEPFF. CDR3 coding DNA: TGTGCCAGCAGGGCACTCGAAAGCACCGGGGAGCCGTTTTTT.

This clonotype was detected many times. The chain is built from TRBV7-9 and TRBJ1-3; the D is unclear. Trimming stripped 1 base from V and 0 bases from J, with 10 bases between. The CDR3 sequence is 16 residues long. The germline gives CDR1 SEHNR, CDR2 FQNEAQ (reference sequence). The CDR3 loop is CASSLESSGSGNTIYF. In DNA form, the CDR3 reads TGTGCCAGCAGCTTAGAGAGTAGCGGCTCTGGAAACACCATATATTTT.

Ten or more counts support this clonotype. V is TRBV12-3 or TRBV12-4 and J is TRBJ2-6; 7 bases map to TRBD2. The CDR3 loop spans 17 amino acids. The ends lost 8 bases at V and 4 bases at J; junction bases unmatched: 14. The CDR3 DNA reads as TGTGCCAGCGGCCCCCGGGACTACGATATGGGGGCCAACGTCCTGACTTTC. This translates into CASGPRDYDMGANVLTF.

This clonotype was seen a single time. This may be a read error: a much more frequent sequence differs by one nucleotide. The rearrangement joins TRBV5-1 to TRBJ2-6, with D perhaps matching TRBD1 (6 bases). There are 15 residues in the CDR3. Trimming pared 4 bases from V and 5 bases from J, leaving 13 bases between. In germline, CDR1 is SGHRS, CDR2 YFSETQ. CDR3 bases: TGCGCCAGCAGCCCTGGACAGTCTAGGGCCAACGTCCTGACTTTC. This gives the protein CASSPGQSRANVLTF.